This T cell receptor beta chain emerged from a study of blood T cell repertoires in COVID-19. Across the whole study: The United States, Italy and Spain provided the acute and convalescent COVID-19 samples. From T cells, B-cell-depleted T cells, or PBMCs came the material, which was cDNA or gDNA.

The ends lost 3 bases at V and 4 bases at J; junction bases unmatched: 16. Germline CDR1 reads WNHNN; CDR2 reads SYGVQD (reference sequence). CDR3 length equals 18 residues. Original methodology: It was from reference gene primer amplification that nucleated cell counts were estimated. Assay: immunoSEQ multiplex PCR; the TCRdb copy retains only in-frame clones and omits some. V and J calls and clone size are those listed in that table; D and trimming were worked out from the DNA. The table records about 72,000 clones, 82% of them present only once. The chain joins TRBV10-1 to TRBJ1-2; TRBD1 aligns across 8 bases. This clonotype originated in a man aged 55 to 70 with acute or convalescent COVID-19. Sequencing was performed on peripheral blood. This CDR3 reads CASSENERQGAVRYGYTF. In nucleotides, the CDR3 is TGCGCCAGCAGTGAAAATGAGCGGCAGGGGGCGGTCCGCTATGGCTACACCTTC.